The text below deals with one TCR beta chain. Germline V gene data show CDR1 as MNHNY and CDR2 as SVGAGI (reference sequence). CDR3 length equals 14 residues. V was shortened by 5 bases and J by 0 bases, with 8 bases between the two germline ends. Authors' methods: Estimates of nucleated cell counts were drawn from the amplification of reference gene primers. The method was immunoSEQ multiplex PCR; TCRdb's version includes in-frame clones alone and lacks a portion of them. The V and J calls and clone size are taken from that table; D and trimming were inferred from the DNA. The sample has around 120,000 clones, around 87% seen once; the top ten hold roughly 30%. The data belong to a study of blood T cell repertoires in COVID-19.

The source material was peripheral blood. The TCR comes from a woman in her sixties or seventies with acute or convalescent COVID-19. This sequence joins TRBV6-6 and TRBJ1-3, with D unresolved. This CDR3 reads CASSDGSSGNTIYF. DNA of the CDR3: TGTGCCAGCAGTGACGGGAGCTCTGGAAACACCATATATTTT.